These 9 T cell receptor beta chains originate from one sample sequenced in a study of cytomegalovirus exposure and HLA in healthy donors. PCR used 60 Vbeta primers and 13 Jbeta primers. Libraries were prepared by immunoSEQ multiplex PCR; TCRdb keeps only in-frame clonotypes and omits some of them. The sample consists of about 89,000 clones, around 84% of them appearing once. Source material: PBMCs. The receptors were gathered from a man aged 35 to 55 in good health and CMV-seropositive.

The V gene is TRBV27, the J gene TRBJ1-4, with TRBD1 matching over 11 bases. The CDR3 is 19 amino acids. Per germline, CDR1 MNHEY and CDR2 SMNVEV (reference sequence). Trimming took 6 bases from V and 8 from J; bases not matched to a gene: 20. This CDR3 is CASSNGPGQGEFRVEKLFF. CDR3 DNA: TGTGCCAGCAGCAACGGACCGGGACAGGGGGAATTTCGGGTGGAAAAACTGTTTTTT.

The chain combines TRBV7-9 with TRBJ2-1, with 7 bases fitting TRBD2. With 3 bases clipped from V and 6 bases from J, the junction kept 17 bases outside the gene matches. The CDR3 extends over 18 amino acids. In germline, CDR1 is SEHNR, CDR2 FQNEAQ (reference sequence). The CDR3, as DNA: TGTGCCAGCAGCTTGGGGGGAGGGTTGAGATTCATGCGCAATGAGCAGTTCTTC. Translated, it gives CASSLGGGLRFMRNEQFF.

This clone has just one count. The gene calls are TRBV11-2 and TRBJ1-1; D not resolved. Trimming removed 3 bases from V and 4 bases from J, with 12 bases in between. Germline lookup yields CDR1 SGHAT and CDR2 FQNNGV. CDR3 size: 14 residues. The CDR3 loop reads CASSLGGRGTEAFF. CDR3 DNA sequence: TGTGCCAGCAGCTTGGGTGGTCGGGGCACTGAAGCTTTCTTT.

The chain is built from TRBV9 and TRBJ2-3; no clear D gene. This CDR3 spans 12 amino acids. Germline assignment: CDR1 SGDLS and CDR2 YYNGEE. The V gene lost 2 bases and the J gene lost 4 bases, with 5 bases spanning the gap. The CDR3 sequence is CASSVRADTQYF. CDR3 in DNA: TGTGCCAGCAGCGTCCGGGCAGATACGCAGTATTTT.

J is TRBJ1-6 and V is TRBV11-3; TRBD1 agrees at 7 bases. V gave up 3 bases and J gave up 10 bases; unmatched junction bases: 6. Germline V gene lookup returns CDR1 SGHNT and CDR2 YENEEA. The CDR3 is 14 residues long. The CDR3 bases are TGTGCCAGCAGCTTTACAGGGGTGAGATCACCCCTCCACTTT. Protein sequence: CASSFTGVRSPLHF.

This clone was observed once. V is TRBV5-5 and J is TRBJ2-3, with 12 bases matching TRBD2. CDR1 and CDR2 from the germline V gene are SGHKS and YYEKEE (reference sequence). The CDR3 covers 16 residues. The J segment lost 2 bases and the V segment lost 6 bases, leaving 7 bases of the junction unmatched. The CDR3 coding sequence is TGTGCCAGCATGGCTAGCGGGAGGGAGATCACAGATACGCAGTATTTT. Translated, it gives CASMASGREITDTQYF.

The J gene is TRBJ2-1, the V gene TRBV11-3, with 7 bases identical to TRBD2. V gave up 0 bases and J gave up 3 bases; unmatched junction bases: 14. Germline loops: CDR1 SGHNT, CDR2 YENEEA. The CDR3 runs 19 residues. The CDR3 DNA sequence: TGTGCCAGCAGCTTAGAGGAGTTCTGGGGGGGAAGCAACTACAATGAGCAGTTCTTC. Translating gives CASSLEEFWGGSNYNEQFF.

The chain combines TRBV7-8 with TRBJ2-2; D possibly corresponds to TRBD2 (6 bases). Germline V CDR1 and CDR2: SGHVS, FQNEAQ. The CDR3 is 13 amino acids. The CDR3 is CACRWGVTGELFF. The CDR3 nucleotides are TGTGCTTGCCGCTGGGGGGTAACCGGGGAGCTGTTTTTT. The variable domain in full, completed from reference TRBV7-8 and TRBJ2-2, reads GAGVSQSPRYKVAKRGQDVALRCDPISGHVSLFWYQQALGQGPEFLTYFQNEAQLDKSGLPSDRFFAERPEGSVSTLKIQRTQQEDSAVYLCACRWGVTGELFFGEGSRLTVL.

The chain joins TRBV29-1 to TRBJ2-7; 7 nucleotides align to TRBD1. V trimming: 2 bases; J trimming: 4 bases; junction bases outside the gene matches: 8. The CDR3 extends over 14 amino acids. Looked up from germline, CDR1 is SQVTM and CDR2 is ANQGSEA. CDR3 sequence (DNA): TGCAGCGTTGAATTTCTGGCCAGGGGGTACGAGCAGTACTTC. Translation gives CSVEFLARGYEQYF.